A selection of T cell receptor beta chains follows, all from one sample in a study of blood T cell repertoires in COVID-19. TCRdb keeps only in-frame clones here, not all; method: immunoSEQ multiplex PCR. The sample includes roughly 28,000 clones, about 88% of them seen just once. The sequenced sample was peripheral blood. The receptors stem from a man in his 70s with active COVID-19. Both conserved end residues are part of each CDR3. A D gene is named only where the DNA matches it firmly. Not all rows give a size; the values are once, few, many and, for expanded clones, a class.

d_gene	v_gene	len	abundance	j_gene	CDR3nt	CDR3aa
TRBD1	TRBV4-3	17	NA	TRBJ2-7	TGCGCCAGCAGCCGCCAAATTCGGACAGGGAGCTCCTACGAGCAGTACTTC	CASSRQIRTGSSYEQYF
TRBD1	TRBV7-2	16	NA	TRBJ1-3	TGTGCCAGCAGCTTAGCCGCAGGGGGAAATGGAAACACCATATATTTT	CASSLAAGGNGNTIYF
TRBD2	TRBV5-4	15	NA	TRBJ2-1	TGTGCCAGCAGCTCTGGACTAGCGGGCGGCTATGAGCAGTTCTTC	CASSSGLAGGYEQFF
TRBD2	TRBV2	18	NA	TRBJ2-6	TGTGCCAGCAGTCTACTAGCGGAAACCTTCTCTGGGGCCAACGTCCTGACTTTC	CASSLLAETFSGANVLTF
TRBD1	TRBV6-2/TRBV6-3	16	few	TRBJ1-5	TGTGCCAGCAGCCTCCTGACAGGGAGAGGGGATCAGCCCCAGCATTTT	CASSLLTGRGDQPQHF
TRBD2	TRBV5-1	20	NA	TRBJ2-2	TGCGCCAGCAGCTTGGGTTCTAGCGGGTTGAGATCATCGAACACCGGGGAGCTGTTTTTT	CASSLGSSGLRSSNTGELFF
NA	TRBV14	14	NA	TRBJ2-3	TGTGCCAGCAGCCAAATTGGTATTCAGGATACGCAGTATTTT	CASSQIGIQDTQYF
NA	TRBV5-1	12	NA	TRBJ1-2	TGCGCCAGCGGGGGGTCTGACTATGGCTACACCTTC	CASGGSDYGYTF
TRBD1	TRBV19	15	NA	TRBJ2-6	TGTGCCAGTAGCACAGGGGTTAGTGGGGCCAACGTCCTGACTTTC	CASSTGVSGANVLTF
NA	TRBV18	14	NA	TRBJ1-6	TGTGCCAGCTCCAGCAAGCGGGGGGATTCACCCCTCCACTTT	CASSSKRGDSPLHF
NA	TRBV3-1/TRBV3-2	12	NA	TRBJ1-1	TGTGCCAGCAGCCAAGAGGGCGATGAAGCTTTCTTT	CASSQEGDEAFF
TRBD1	TRBV25-1	12	NA	TRBJ1-5	TGTGCCAGCAGTTGGACAGGGGGGCCCCAGCATTTT	CASSWTGGPQHF
TRBD1	TRBV6-5	16	NA	TRBJ1-4	TGTGCCAGCAGTTCTCTAGGACAGGCCTCCTATGAAAAACTGTTTTTT	CASSSLGQASYEKLFF